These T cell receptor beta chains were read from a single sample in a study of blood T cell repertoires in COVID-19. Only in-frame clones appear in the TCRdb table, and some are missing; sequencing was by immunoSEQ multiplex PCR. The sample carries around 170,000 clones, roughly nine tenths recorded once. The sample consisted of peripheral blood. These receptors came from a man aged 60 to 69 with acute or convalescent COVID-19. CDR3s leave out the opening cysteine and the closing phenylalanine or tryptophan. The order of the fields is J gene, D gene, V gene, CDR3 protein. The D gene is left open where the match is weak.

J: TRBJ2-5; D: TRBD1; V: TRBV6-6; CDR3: ASSYGRGSQETQY
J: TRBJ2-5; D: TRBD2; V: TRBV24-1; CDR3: ATSDLSGGLQETQY
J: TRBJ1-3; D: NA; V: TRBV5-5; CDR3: ASSLEQASGNTIY
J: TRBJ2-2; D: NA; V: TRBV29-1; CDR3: SVYSWGELF
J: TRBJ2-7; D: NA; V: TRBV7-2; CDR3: ASSLSGGGAYEQY
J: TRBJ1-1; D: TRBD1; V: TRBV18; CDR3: ASSPARGINTEAF
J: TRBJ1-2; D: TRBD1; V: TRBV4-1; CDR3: ASSQDTRDRDPDYGYT
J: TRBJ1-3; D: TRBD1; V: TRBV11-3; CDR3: ASSPRTGPGNTIY
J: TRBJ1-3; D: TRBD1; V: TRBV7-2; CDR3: ASSLGPQGAGNTIY
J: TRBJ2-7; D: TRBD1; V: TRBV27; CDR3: ASSPTGGPYEQY
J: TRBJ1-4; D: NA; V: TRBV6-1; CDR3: ASSEATGGGNEKLF
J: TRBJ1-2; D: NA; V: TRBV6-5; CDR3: ASSYRWFDRNYGYT
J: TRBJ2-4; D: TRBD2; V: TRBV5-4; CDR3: ASNSGGAVKNIQY
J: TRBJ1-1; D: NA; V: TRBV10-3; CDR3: AITRGLNTEAF
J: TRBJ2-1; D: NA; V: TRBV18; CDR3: ASSPSLYNEQF
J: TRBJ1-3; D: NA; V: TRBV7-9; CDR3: ASSPRQILGNTIY
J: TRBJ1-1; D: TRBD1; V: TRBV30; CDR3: ACHLQGAGEAF
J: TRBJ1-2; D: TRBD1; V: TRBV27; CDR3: ASSTSTGNYGYT
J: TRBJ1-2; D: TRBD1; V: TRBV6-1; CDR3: ASSEAWTGGRYGYT
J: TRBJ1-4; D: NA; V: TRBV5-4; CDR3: ASSPGEGQIEKLF
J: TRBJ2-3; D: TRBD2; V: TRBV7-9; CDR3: ASSPYLGASGAADTQY
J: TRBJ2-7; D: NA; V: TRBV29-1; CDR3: SVLAEASYEQY
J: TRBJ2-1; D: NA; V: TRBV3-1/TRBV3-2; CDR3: ASSTLVGEQF
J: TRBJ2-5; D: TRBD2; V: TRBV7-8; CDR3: ASSLAGLAVQETQY